These 28 T cell receptor beta chains were sequenced from one sample in a study of blood T cell repertoires in COVID-19. The protocol was immunoSEQ multiplex PCR, while the TCRdb copy is restricted to in-frame clones and leaves out a portion. The sample has over 200,000 clones; approximately 86% are singletons. The specimen was PBMCs or T cells enriched from blood (not recorded which). Receptors were obtained from a young woman who had been exposed to COVID-19.

The V call is TRBV5-6, the J call TRBJ2-7, with 9 bases matching TRBD1. V dropped 4 bases and J dropped 2; count of bases not matched to a gene: 7. The CDR3 has 15 amino acids. CDR1 and CDR2 (germline): SGHDT, YYEEEE. The CDR3 DNA follows: TGTGCCAGCAGCCCCACAGGGGGCCGAGCCTACGAGCAGTACTTC. Protein: CASSPTGGRAYEQYF.

The gene calls are TRBV30 and TRBJ2-7, with 8 bases lining up with TRBD2. Germline V gives CDR1 GTSNPN, CDR2 SVGIG (reference sequence). V was pared by 3 bases and J by 2 bases, with 3 bases of the junction left unmatched. The CDR3 loop spans 13 amino acids. The CDR3 here is CAWSGTSPYEQYF. The CDR3 bases are TGTGCCTGGAGCGGGACTAGTCCCTACGAGCAGTACTTC.

The CDR3: CASSMTILPATNEKLFF. The DNA of the CDR3 is TGTGCCAGTAGTATGACTATCCTTCCTGCAACTAATGAAAAACTGTTTTTT. The V and J genes are TRBV19 and TRBJ1-4, with D hard to call. Trimming removed 3 bases at V and 0 bases at J, with 14 bases between. CDR3 length equals 17 residues. CDR1 and CDR2 (germline): LNHDA, SQIVND (reference sequence).

The CDR3 is CSVAWPPTNEKLFF. CDR3 DNA sequence: TGCAGCGTTGCTTGGCCGCCAACTAATGAAAAACTGTTTTTT. The chain recombines TRBV29-1 with TRBJ1-4; no clear D. Germline CDR1 reads SQVTM; CDR2 reads ANQGSEA. The CDR3 extends over 14 amino acids. Trimming cost V 4 bases and J 0 bases, with 9 bases left between them.

This chain links TRBV3-1 (or the pseudogene TRBV3-2) with TRBJ1-5; D unclear. The V end was cut by 4 bases, the J end by 4 bases, with 2 bases between. The germline CDR1 and CDR2 sequences are LGHDT and YNNKEL (reference sequence). This CDR3 contains 11 residues. In DNA form, the CDR3 reads TGTGCCAGCAGCCCTAATCAGCCCCAGCATTTT. Encoded protein: CASSPNQPQHF.

This clone showed up just a few times. The rearrangement uses TRBV5-6 and TRBJ2-7; the D gene is possibly TRBD2 (5 bases). This CDR3 spans 14 amino acids. Germline values: CDR1 SGHDT, CDR2 YYEEEE. V gave up 6 bases and J gave up 3 bases, with 16 bases separating them. This CDR3 reads CASTTLREIYEQYF. CDR3 DNA: TGTGCCAGCACGACTCTGAGGGAAATCTACGAGCAGTACTTC.

This chain links TRBV29-1 with TRBJ2-1; 10 nucleotides align to TRBD1. Germline V CDR1 and CDR2: SQVTM, ANQGSEA. The CDR3 is 12 residues long. The junction had 7 bases not matched to a gene; V was cut back by 4 bases and J by 13 bases. DNA for the CDR3: TGCAGCGTTGGGGGACAGGGGACAGCCCAGTTCTTC. Protein product: CSVGGQGTAQFF.

This chain uses TRBV9 with TRBJ1-4; 10 nucleotides agree with TRBD1. This CDR3 is built from 17 residues. V was pared by 4 bases and J by 8 bases, with 14 bases of the junction left unmatched. Germline V gene data show CDR1 as SGDLS and CDR2 as YYNGEE. CDR3 loop: CASSSKGTGVREEKLFF. DNA of the CDR3: TGTGCCAGCAGCTCCAAGGGGACAGGGGTTCGGGAGGAAAAACTGTTTTTT.

The J gene is TRBJ2-7, the V gene TRBV29-1; TRBD2 is a possible D gene (6 bases). Germline CDR1 and CDR2: SQVTM and ANQGSEA. The CDR3 consists of 11 residues. Trimming cost V 1 base and J 5 bases, with 6 bases left between them. DNA of the CDR3: TGCAGCGTTGAAGGGGGGGACGAGCAGTACTTC. This translates into CSVEGGDEQYF.

The chain recombines TRBV3-1 (or the pseudogene TRBV3-2) with TRBJ2-3; the D is unclear. V lost 1 base to trimming and J lost 4 bases, with 3 bases between them. The CDR3 sequence is 12 residues long. The germline V gene encodes CDR1 LGHDT and CDR2 YNNKEL (reference sequence). The CDR3 DNA is TGTGCCAGCAGCCAAGCCGCAGATACGCAGTATTTT. Translation: CASSQAADTQYF.

Comment on this clone: The same CDR3 also results from other DNA sequences found in this sample. This rearrangement joins TRBV2 to TRBJ1-1; D is ambiguous. This CDR3 has 12 residues. V lost 6 bases and J 3 bases, leaving 8 bases between the germline ends. The germline gives CDR1 SNHLY, CDR2 FYNNEI. The CDR3: CASSPGDTEAFF. In DNA, the CDR3 is TGTGCCAGCAGCCCCGGGGACACTGAAGCTTTCTTT.

The chain recombines TRBV5-1 with TRBJ1-4; D is unclear. The CDR3 has 15 residues. The germline gives CDR1 SGHRS, CDR2 YFSETQ. Deletions cut 0 bases from V and 5 bases from J, with 11 bases between. CDR3 in DNA: TGCGCCAGCAGCTTGGGGCTTGCGGGGAATGAAAAACTGTTTTTT. Encoded protein: CASSLGLAGNEKLFF.

V usage is TRBV15 and J usage is TRBJ2-5; 12 positions agree with TRBD1. Germline V gene data show CDR1 as LNHNV and CDR2 as YYDKDF (reference sequence). V trimming: 8 bases; J trimming: 5 bases; junction bases outside the gene matches: 9. The CDR3 extends over 15 amino acids. The CDR3 loop is CATPGQGAMDETQYF. For the CDR3, the DNA is TGTGCCACCCCGGGACAGGGGGCAATGGATGAGACCCAGTACTTC.

The genes are TRBV28 and TRBJ1-5; D unresolved. Germline-derived CDR1 and CDR2 are MDHEN and SYDVKM. The CDR3 runs to 13 residues. V was pared by 4 bases and J by 6 bases, with 10 bases between. In DNA form, the CDR3 reads TGTGCCAGCAGTTCCCCCATCGGTCAGCCCCAGCATTTT. Translated, it gives CASSSPIGQPQHF.

This clone was seen a single time. V is TRBV18 and J is TRBJ2-7; 7 nucleotides agree with TRBD2. The CDR3 consists of 15 residues. Germline CDR1 is KGHSH and CDR2 is LQKENI. With 4 bases clipped from V and 4 bases from J, the junction kept 10 bases outside the gene matches. This CDR3 is CASSHTSGTKYEQYF. The CDR3 bases are TGTGCCAGCTCACACACCTCCGGGACTAAATACGAGCAGTACTTC.

This clone was counted only a few times. This chain uses TRBV2 with TRBJ1-5; D is ambiguous. Trimming took 7 bases from V and 4 from J, leaving 17 bases between them. Germline V gene data show CDR1 as SNHLY and CDR2 as FYNNEI. The CDR3 totals 15 residues. Here the CDR3 DNA reads TGTGCCAGCAAGGCAAGCGCATTTAGAAATCAGCCCCAGCATTTT. This translates into CASKASAFRNQPQHF.

This rearrangement joins TRBV6-4 to TRBJ2-4, with D possibly matching TRBD1 (5 bases). Germline V gene data show CDR1 as MRHNA and CDR2 as SNTAGT. V lost 4 bases and J lost 7, with 11 bases in between. This CDR3 has 13 amino acids. CDR3 region: CASSANTGNIQYF. DNA of the CDR3: TGTGCCAGCAGTGCAAACACAGGCAACATTCAGTACTTC.

The rearrangement joins TRBV15 to TRBJ1-3; D is unresolved. V dropped 6 bases and J dropped 0 bases, with 9 bases sitting between them. This CDR3 has 14 amino acids. Germline V gene sequence: CDR1 LNHNV, CDR2 YYDKDF (reference sequence). The CDR3 nucleotides read TGTGCCACCAGTGGTCCAGACTCTGGAAACACCATATATTTT. The encoded protein is CATSGPDSGNTIYF.

Notes on this clone: At the DNA level, this CDR3 is encoded by other sequences in the same sample as well. This rearrangement joins TRBV9 to TRBJ2-7, with 8 bases aligning to TRBD1. The germline CDR1 and CDR2 sequences are SGDLS and YYNGEE. The ends lost 4 bases at V and 0 bases at J; junction bases unmatched: 3. The CDR3 runs to 14 residues. This CDR3 reads CASSPGTGSYEQYF. Here the CDR3 DNA reads TGTGCCAGCAGCCCCGGGACAGGCTCCTACGAGCAGTACTTC. The variable domain in full, completed from reference TRBV9 and TRBJ2-7, reads DSGVTQTPKHLITATGQRVTLRCSPRSGDLSVYWYQQSLDQGLQFLIQYYNGEERAKGNILERFSAQQFPDLHSELNLSSLELGDSALYFCASSPGTGSYEQYFGPGTRLTVT.

About this clone: The germline gene is not matched at one end of the junction; a read error may be the cause. J is TRBJ1-2 and V is TRBV29-1; 10 bases align to TRBD1. Germline CDR1 and CDR2: SQVTM and ANQGSEA. CDR3 length: 15 amino acids. Written as DNA, the CDR3 is TGCAGCGTTGAAACCGTAGCGGGGACAGGGGCTCACGGCTACTTC. It is translated as CSVETVAGTGAHGYF.

This clone showed up just a few times. The V call is TRBV11-2, the J call TRBJ2-2, with D possibly matching TRBD2 (6 bases). This CDR3 is built from 16 residues. The germline V gene has CDR1 SGHAT and CDR2 FQNNGV. Trimming pared 6 bases from V and 6 bases from J, leaving 20 bases between. CDR3 sequence reads: CASRALRGGRSGELFF. In DNA form, the CDR3 reads TGTGCCAGCAGAGCATTACGGGGAGGTCGGTCCGGGGAGCTGTTTTTT.

This clone is a singleton in its sample. The chain is built from TRBV7-6 and TRBJ2-2, with 10 nucleotides matching TRBD2. V shed 3 bases and J 6 bases; nucleotides not matched to a gene: 7. The length of the CDR3 is 16 residues. CDR1 and CDR2 (germline): SGHVS, FNYEAQ. Here the CDR3 DNA reads TGTGCCAGCAGCTTTACCGGGACTAGCGCCTCCGGGGAGCTGTTTTTT. Amino acid sequence: CASSFTGTSASGELFF.

This clone was seen more than once but under ten times. The V and J genes are TRBV29-1 and TRBJ2-3; 9 positions agree with TRBD2. Per germline, CDR1 SQVTM and CDR2 ANQGSEA. This CDR3 spans 12 amino acids. The CDR3 spells CSASGGTDTQYF. The CDR3 coding sequence is TGCTCGGCTAGCGGGGGCACAGATACGCAGTATTTT.

The chain uses TRBV30 and TRBJ1-5, with D perhaps TRBD1 (6 bases). This CDR3 contains 16 residues. Germline lookup yields CDR1 GTSNPN and CDR2 SVGIG (reference sequence). Trimming pared 0 bases from V and 2 bases from J, leaving 14 bases between. CDR3 amino acids: CAWSVRGHGGNQPQHF. The CDR3 nucleotides read TGTGCCTGGAGTGTTAGGGGACACGGGGGCAATCAGCCCCAGCATTTT.

The chain recombines TRBV7-3 with TRBJ2-1; D is perhaps TRBD1 (6 bases). Germline V gene data show CDR1 as SGHTA and CDR2 as FQGTGA. V was shortened by 1 base and J by 6 bases, with 16 bases between the two germline ends. The length of the CDR3 is 16 residues. The CDR3 DNA reads TGTGCCAGCAGCTTAAACTTCGGGACACCCATCAATGAGCAGTTCTTC. Amino acids: CASSLNFGTPINEQFF.

The J gene is TRBJ1-5, the V gene TRBV2; the D is unclear. The CDR3 contains 13 residues. Germline CDR1 is SNHLY and CDR2 is FYNNEI. V lost 8 bases and J lost 0, with 8 bases in between. The CDR3 protein is CASLADSNQPQHF. In nucleotides, the CDR3 is TGTGCCAGCCTGGCGGATAGCAATCAGCCCCAGCATTTT.

The chain links TRBV25-1 to TRBJ1-1; TRBD1 aligns across 10 bases. Germline CDR1 and CDR2: MGHDK and SYGVNS. The CDR3 is made up of 14 amino acids. V trimming: 4 bases; J trimming: 6 bases; junction bases outside the gene matches: 5. CDR3 in DNA: TGTGCCAGCAGTGTTGACAGGGGGCATGCTGAAGCTTTCTTT. As protein: CASSVDRGHAEAFF.

The chain uses TRBV6-5 and TRBJ2-2; D is unclear. Looked up from germline, CDR1 is MNHEY and CDR2 is SVGAGI. The CDR3 covers 15 residues. The ends were cut back, 0 bases at V and 4 bases at J, with 9 bases in the middle. DNA of the CDR3: TGTGCCAGCAGTTACTCGCTGGGCCTCACCGGGGAGCTGTTTTTT. This encodes CASSYSLGLTGELFF.